Listed here are 16 T cell receptor beta chains from one sample, sequenced in a study of radiation and T cells in renal cell carcinoma. The time point: blood 2 weeks post-SBRT. As for treatment: 15 Gy SBRT to primary tumor, nephrectomy 4 weeks later. TCRdb's copy holds only in-frame clones and misses some; the assay was immunoSEQ multiplex PCR. Among roughly 140,000 clones listed, approximately 90% were seen once. Sample: blood, taken from a patient whose treatment included radiotherapy and nephrectomy. These TCRs come from a woman in her forties or fifties with renal cell carcinoma.

This sequence joins TRBV7-9 and TRBJ1-4; D gene unclear. V lost 1 base and J lost 0, with 9 bases in between. This CDR3 has 16 residues. In germline, CDR1 is SEHNR, CDR2 FQNEAQ (reference sequence). The CDR3 region is CASSLDTLSTNEKLFF. Written as DNA, the CDR3 is TGTGCCAGCAGCTTAGACACCCTCTCAACTAATGAAAAACTGTTTTTT.

The chain uses TRBV19 and TRBJ2-3; 9 nucleotides align to TRBD2. The CDR3 runs 15 residues. V shed 3 bases, J shed 8 bases, and the junction held 9 bases outside the gene matches. CDR1 and CDR2 (germline): LNHDA, SQIVND (reference sequence). The CDR3 DNA reads as TGTGCCAGTAGTATTGGGGCGGGGGGGCCCGCTACGCAGTATTTT. It translates to CASSIGAGGPATQYF.

The chain carries TRBV30 and TRBJ1-5, with D perhaps matching TRBD1 (5 bases). Germline V lookup: CDR1 GTSNPN, CDR2 SVGIG (reference sequence). The length of the CDR3 is 13 residues. V gave up 1 base and J gave up 5 bases, with 9 bases separating them. The CDR3 region is CAWSGGEDQPQHF. The CDR3 DNA sequence: TGTGCCTGGAGTGGAGGGGAAGATCAGCCCCAGCATTTT.

J is TRBJ1-1 and V is TRBV7-9; weak D call: TRBD1 (6 bases). This CDR3 contains 19 residues. The V end was cut by 9 bases, the J end by 3 bases, with 32 bases between. From germline, CDR1 is SEHNR and CDR2 FQNEAQ (reference sequence). The CDR3 nucleotides are TGTGCCAGTATATTAACAGGGTACGGGTTTAAGACGGGGTACACTGAAGCTTTCTTT. This encodes CASILTGYGFKTGYTEAFF.

The genes are TRBV6-6 and TRBJ2-4; unclear D gene. The CDR3 consists of 13 residues. CDR1 and CDR2 from the germline V gene are MNHNY and SVGAGI (reference sequence). V lost 5 bases and J 1 base, leaving 6 bases between the germline ends. The CDR3 reads CASSPWAKNIQYF. DNA of the CDR3: TGTGCCAGCAGTCCGTGGGCCAAAAACATTCAGTACTTC.

The rearrangement joins TRBV15 to TRBJ1-2; D is possibly TRBD1 (5 bases). Trimming left V 5 bases short and J 4 bases short, with 14 bases between. The V gene's germline CDR1 is LNHNV and CDR2 YYDKDF (reference sequence). This CDR3 has 14 amino acids. In nucleotides, the CDR3 is TGTGCCACCAGCGCTAACGGGGGGTCCTATGGCTACACCTTC. Translation gives CATSANGGSYGYTF.

This clone was seen a few times. This chain joins TRBV11-2 and TRBJ2-5; 9 nucleotides align to TRBD2. This CDR3 region has 16 residues. Germline V gene data show CDR1 as SGHAT and CDR2 as FQNNGV. The V and J ends lost 1 base and 1 base, in that order; junction bases with no gene match: 4. The CDR3 sequence is CASSLGTSDRQETQYF. The CDR3 DNA is TGTGCCAGCAGCTTAGGGACTAGCGACCGCCAAGAGACCCAGTACTTC.

This clone was observed a handful of times. The rearrangement links TRBV4-1 to TRBJ1-5; D unclear. The CDR3 totals 14 residues. The germline V gene has CDR1 MGHRA and CDR2 YSYEKL. V was trimmed by 1 base and J by 6 bases, leaving 10 bases between them. The CDR3 coding sequence is TGCGCCAGCAGCCAAGGACACTCTCTTCAGCCCCAGCATTTT. Protein product: CASSQGHSLQPQHF.

V is TRBV4-3 and J is TRBJ1-2, with D tentatively TRBD1 (6 bases). Looked up from germline, CDR1 is LGHNA and CDR2 is YSLEER. This CDR3 has 17 amino acids. V was cut by 0 bases and J by 4 bases, with 18 bases left in between. The CDR3: CASSQDRWRGGFYGYTF. The CDR3 DNA is TGCGCCAGCAGCCAAGATAGGTGGAGAGGGGGTTTCTATGGCTACACCTTC.

This clone has only one observation. V usage is TRBV6-1 and J usage is TRBJ1-1, with D perhaps matching TRBD1 (6 bases). This CDR3 comprises 15 residues. Germline CDR1 is MNHNS and CDR2 is SASEGT. V was trimmed by 4 bases and J by 5 bases, leaving 17 bases between them. As DNA, the CDR3 is TGTGCCAGCAGTGGTCGGGGGGGGGCAGTGACTGAAGCTTTCTTT. Translating it yields CASSGRGGAVTEAFF.

The chain joins TRBV5-8 to TRBJ1-2; D is unclear. The CDR3 runs 15 residues. Trimming cost V 0 bases and J 8 bases, with 17 bases left between them. CDR1 is SGHTS and CDR2 is YDEGEE in the germline V gene. CDR3 sequence reads: CASSLAAAPVSGYTF. The CDR3 nucleotides read TGTGCCAGCAGCTTGGCAGCGGCCCCGGTATCAGGCTACACCTTC.

The rearrangement uses TRBV18 and TRBJ2-5; D is unresolved. Germline V gene data show CDR1 as KGHSH and CDR2 as LQKENI. This CDR3 comprises 15 residues. Trimming stripped 2 bases from V and 1 base from J, with 11 bases between. The CDR3: CASSPSLAAQETQYF. CDR3 DNA sequence: TGTGCCAGCTCACCAAGTTTAGCAGCCCAAGAGACCCAGTACTTC.

The genes are TRBV25-1 and TRBJ2-5, with 9 bases that match TRBD2. The CDR3 runs 14 residues. Germline assignment: CDR1 MGHDK and CDR2 SYGVNS. Losses at the gene ends were 2 bases for V and 2 bases for J; bases not matched to a gene: 0. CDR3 region: CASSEAGGQETQYF. As DNA, the CDR3 is TGTGCCAGCAGTGAAGCGGGGGGGCAAGAGACCCAGTACTTC.

The chain links TRBV7-9 to TRBJ1-5; D is unresolved. Looked up from germline, CDR1 is SEHNR and CDR2 is FQNEAQ (reference sequence). The CDR3 contains 12 residues. The V end lost 5 bases, the J end lost 11 bases, and 13 bases lay between the germline ends. The CDR3 protein is CASSADHLAQHF. For the CDR3, the DNA is TGTGCCAGCAGCGCGGATCACTTGGCCCAGCATTTT.

This chain joins TRBV7-3 and TRBJ2-1; D not certain. CDR3 length: 14 residues. The germline V gene encodes CDR1 SGHTA and CDR2 FQGTGA. Trimming removed 2 bases at V and 7 bases at J, with 12 bases between. CDR3 DNA: TGTGCCAGCAGCTTAGACGGTTATAGGAATGAGCAGTTCTTC. Translation: CASSLDGYRNEQFF. Variable domain in full (rest from reference TRBV7-3 and TRBJ2-1): GAGVSQTPSNKVTEKGKYVELRCDPISGHTALYWYRQSLGQGPEFLIYFQGTGAADDSGLPNDRFFAVRPEGSVSTLKIQRTERGDSAVYLCASSLDGYRNEQFFGPGTRLTVL.

This clone has just a few counts. The chain combines TRBV6-6 with TRBJ1-1; maybe TRBD1 (6 bases). The CDR3 totals 14 residues. Germline V gives CDR1 MNHNY, CDR2 SVGAGI (reference sequence). Trimming took off 6 bases at V and 0 bases at J, with 11 bases between the two ends. In nucleotides, the CDR3 is TGTGCCAGCAGGGACGACAGGATGAACACTGAAGCTTTCTTT. Translating it yields CASRDDRMNTEAFF.